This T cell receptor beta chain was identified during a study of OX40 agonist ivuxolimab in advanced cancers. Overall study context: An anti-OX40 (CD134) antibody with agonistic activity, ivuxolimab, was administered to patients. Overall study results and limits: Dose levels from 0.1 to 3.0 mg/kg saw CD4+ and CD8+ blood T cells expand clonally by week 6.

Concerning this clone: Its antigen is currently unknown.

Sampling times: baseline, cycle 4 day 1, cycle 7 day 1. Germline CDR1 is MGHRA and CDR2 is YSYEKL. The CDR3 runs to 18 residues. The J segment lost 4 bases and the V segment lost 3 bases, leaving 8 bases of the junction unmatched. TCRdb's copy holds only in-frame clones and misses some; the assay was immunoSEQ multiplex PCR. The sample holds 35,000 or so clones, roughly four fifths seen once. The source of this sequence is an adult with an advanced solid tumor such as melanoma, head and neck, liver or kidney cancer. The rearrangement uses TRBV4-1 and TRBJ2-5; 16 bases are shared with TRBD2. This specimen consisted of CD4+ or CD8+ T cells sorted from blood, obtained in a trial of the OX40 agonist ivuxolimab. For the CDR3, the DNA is TGCGCCAGCAGCCATGCCGGGACTAGCGGGGGGGGGAGAGAGACCCAGTACTTC. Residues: CASSHAGTSGGGRETQYF.